Detailed here is one TCR beta chain. Only in-frame clones appear in the TCRdb table, and some are missing; sequencing was by immunoSEQ multiplex PCR. The sample lists some 66,000 clones; 80% to 85% were seen once. The record originates from a study of OX40 agonist ivuxolimab in advanced cancers. Germline CDR1 reads SGHRS; CDR2 reads YFSETQ. Trimming cost V 4 bases and J 2 bases, with 15 bases left between them. The CDR3 sequence is 15 residues long. This receptor was taken from an adult with an advanced solid tumor such as melanoma, head and neck, liver or kidney cancer. Sequencing was performed on CD4+ or CD8+ T cells sorted from blood, taken in a trial of the OX40 agonist ivuxolimab. This chain uses TRBV5-1 with TRBJ1-1; D is undetermined. CDR3 sequence (DNA): TGCGCCAGCAGCCCGCTGGTATCGGTCAACACTGAAGCTTTCTTT. It specifies CASSPLVSVNTEAFF.